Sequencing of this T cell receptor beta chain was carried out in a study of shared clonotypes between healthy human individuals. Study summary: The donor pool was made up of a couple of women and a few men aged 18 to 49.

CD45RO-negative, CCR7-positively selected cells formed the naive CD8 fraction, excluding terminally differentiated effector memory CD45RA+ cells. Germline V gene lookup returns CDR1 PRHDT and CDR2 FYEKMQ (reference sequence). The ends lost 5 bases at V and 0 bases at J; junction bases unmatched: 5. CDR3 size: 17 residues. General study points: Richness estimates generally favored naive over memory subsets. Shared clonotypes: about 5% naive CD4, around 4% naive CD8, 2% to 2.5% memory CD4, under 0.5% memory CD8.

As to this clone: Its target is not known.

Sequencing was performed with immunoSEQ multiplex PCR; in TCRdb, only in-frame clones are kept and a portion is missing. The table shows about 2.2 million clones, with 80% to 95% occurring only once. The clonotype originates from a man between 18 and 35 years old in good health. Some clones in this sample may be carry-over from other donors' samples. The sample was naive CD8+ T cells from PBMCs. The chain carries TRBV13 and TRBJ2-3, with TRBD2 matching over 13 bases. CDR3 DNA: TGTGCCAGCAGCACCGGGACTAGCGGGGATAGCACAGATACGCAGTATTTT. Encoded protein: CASSTGTSGDSTDTQYF.